This TCR beta chain was captured in a study of blood T cells in healthy people across ages (dated by TCRdb to about 2015). At the level of the whole study: In model experiments, template switching captured about one uniquely barcoded TCR beta cDNA molecule for every two T cells. The study measured age-related changes in TCR beta repertoire diversity using deep sequencing normalized with unique cDNA molecular identifiers. To avoid experimental bias, donors of different ages were spread randomly across the sequencing lanes. The study analyzed two additional independent replicas of 1 million unique cDNA reads from the same blood draw for two donors, one aged 18 to 30 and one aged 80 or older. Four age groups were formed from the donors: young (average approximately 15 years), middle-aged (more than 35), aged (62) and long-lived (approximately 80).

CDR3 length: 14 amino acids, cysteine to phenylalanine. Only the CDR3 region is kept as DNA, spanning 42 bases read in frame from base 1. V drops 5 bases and J drops 5 bases, leaving 15 bases in between. The CDR1 and CDR2 encoded by the germline V gene are MNHEY and SVGEGT. This clonotype appeared a few times. Its antigen has not been determined. The sample holds no much larger clone one base away, and base qualities are not on file. The donors were about 40 Caucasian individuals from Russia, aged roughly 6 to 100 years, who were systemically healthy. Around 10 milliliters of peripheral blood were collected from each donor into EDTA-treated Vacutainer tubes. Ficoll-Paque density-gradient centrifugation was used to isolate PBMCs, with at least 7 million obtained per sample. Total RNA, at least 6 micrograms per sample, was extracted from PBMCs with Trizol reagent. For every donor, flow cytometry on a PBMC aliquot measured the percentage of naive CD45RAhigh/CD27high T cells.

Broad study findings and their caveats: Estimates of total diversity from one million sequenced T cells were regarded as lower bounds and underestimates. A strong correlation was found between observed TCR beta diversity and the percentage of naive T cells measured by flow cytometry. Donor CMV infection status was unknown, potentially confounding age-related changes in expanded clonotypes. Compared with the aged group, the long-lived group had more naive CD4+ T cells, fewer expanded clones and increased TCR diversity, a pattern suggesting age selection. As age increased, observed TCR beta diversity per million T cells dropped in a roughly linear way, and a significant reduction was already evident by age 40. Bulk unsorted PBMC profiling prevented conclusive comparison of naive and antigen-experienced compartments.

Preparation of the library involved 5' RACE. These reads were obtained on an Illumina HiSeq 2500. A second PCR of roughly 6 to 11 cycles was run with a J-beta primer mix and a sample-barcoded 5' primer. A unique molecular identifier was introduced onto each TCR beta cDNA molecule by a template-switch 5' adaptor carrying 12 random nucleotides. Each sample yielded at least 2.5 million CDR3-containing paired-end reads. All of the RNA was converted into first-strand cDNA using the Mint cDNA synthesis kit, with a TRBC-specific oligonucleotide serving as the primer. Following uracil-DNA glycosylase treatment, a first 18-cycle PCR with universal primers M1SS and BC2_uni_R was performed on all cDNA. In the source study's methods: For normalization, 1 million high-quality reads were randomly selected from each sample, with every read carrying a distinct molecular identifier. Instead of being binned into consensus sequences, reads with shared molecular identifiers were discarded. MiTCR, with a Q25 quality threshold and the strictest error-elimination algorithm, was used for CDR3 identification, clonotype clustering and error correction. A nonparametric unseen species model using Euler transformation provided a lower-bound estimate of total TCR beta diversity. In TCRdb, the public reads were trimmed at Q25 with fastp and aligned with MiXCR, with productive beta chains retained. Records with the same CDR3 protein are collapsed into one entry carrying the most frequent genes and DNA. The authors' filters were not applied to this entry. Across this sample there are 540,000 or so distinct CDR3 sequences, with roughly a quarter seen only once. The ten largest clones add up to around 18% of the sample.

The chain was built from TRBV6-2 or TRBV6-3 and TRBJ2-5; the D gene identity is not certain. This sequence was found in a woman between 70 and 85 years old in good health. Material for sequencing was blood. The DNA is TGTGCCAGCAGTGAACAGAGGCAGAAGGAGACCCAGTACTTC. This encodes CASSEQRQKETQYF.